These 15 T cell receptor beta chains were sequenced from one sample in a study of cytomegalovirus exposure and HLA in healthy donors. The PCR employed 60 Vbeta primers together with 13 Jbeta primers. Assay: immunoSEQ multiplex PCR; the TCRdb copy retains only in-frame clones and omits some. The data contain roughly 150,000 clones, approximately 80% of them singletons. Sequencing used PBMCs. The origin of the receptors is a young man in good health and CMV-seropositive.

V usage is TRBV7-9 and J usage is TRBJ1-1; D ambiguous. This CDR3 has 12 residues. The germline V and J ends were trimmed by 1 base and 7 bases, with 7 bases remaining between them. The germline V gene has CDR1 SEHNR and CDR2 FQNEAQ (reference sequence). The CDR3 protein is CASSLGQVEAFF. The DNA for the CDR3 is TGTGCCAGCAGCTTAGGCCAGGTTGAAGCTTTCTTT. The whole variable domain, remainder taken from reference TRBV7-9 and TRBJ1-1, is DTGVSQNPRHKITKRGQNVTFRCDPISEHNRLYWYRQTLGQGPEFLTYFQNEAQLEKSRLLSDRFSAERPKGSFSTLEIQRTEQGDSAMYLCASSLGQVEAFFGQGTRLTVV.

The chain uses TRBV11-2 and TRBJ2-7; the D is unclear. Germline loops: CDR1 SGHAT, CDR2 FQNNGV. With 5 bases removed from V and 4 bases from J, the gap between germline ends came to 9 bases. CDR3 length: 12 residues. CDR3 DNA: TGTGCCAGCAGCCACAGTGGGTACGAGCAGTACTTC. Encoded protein: CASSHSGYEQYF.

V gene TRBV4-1 combines with J gene TRBJ2-1; possibly TRBD2 for D (6 bases). V lost 0 bases, J lost 6 bases, and 9 bases lay in between. This CDR3 contains 14 residues. Germline V CDR1 and CDR2: MGHRA, YSYEKL. CDR3 residues: CASSQDPGGNEQFF. Here the CDR3 DNA reads TGCGCCAGCAGCCAAGATCCCGGGGGCAATGAGCAGTTCTTC.

This rearrangement joins TRBV6-5 to TRBJ2-3, with D perhaps matching TRBD1 (6 bases). Germline CDR1 and CDR2: MNHEY and SVGAGI. The V end was cut by 5 bases, the J end by 5 bases, with 17 bases between. The CDR3 totals 15 residues. The CDR3 DNA is TGTGCCAGCAGTCCCGTTGAGGGGGTTGAAGATACGCAGTATTTT. Translated, it gives CASSPVEGVEDTQYF.

This chain connects TRBV7-9 to TRBJ2-1; a possible D gene is TRBD2 (5 bases). From germline, CDR1 is SEHNR and CDR2 FQNEAQ (reference sequence). The CDR3 spans 16 residues. The germline V and J ends were trimmed by 5 bases and 4 bases, with 18 bases remaining between them. In nucleotides, the CDR3 is TGTGCCAGCAGCCCGCAGTGGGGAGCAGCTTACAATGAGCAGTTCTTC. Protein product: CASSPQWGAAYNEQFF.

The chain has TRBV5-1 and TRBJ1-1, with D unclear. The germline CDR1 and CDR2 sequences are SGHRS and YFSETQ. Between the trimmed V and J ends, which lost 2 bases and 2 bases, there was a span of 10 bases. This CDR3 is 14 amino acids long. CDR3 sequence: CASSFEAENTEAFF. In DNA form, the CDR3 reads TGCGCCAGCAGCTTTGAGGCGGAAAACACTGAAGCTTTCTTT.

This clone was counted once. The gene calls are TRBV4-1 and TRBJ2-7; 7 bases are a match to TRBD2. Germline loops: CDR1 MGHRA, CDR2 YSYEKL. Unmatched junction bases numbered 10, after V lost 0 bases and J lost 2 bases. The CDR3 covers 17 residues. The CDR3 sequence: CASSQDISAGAPYEQYF. DNA for the CDR3: TGCGCCAGCAGCCAAGATATTTCGGCGGGAGCTCCCTACGAGCAGTACTTC.

The J gene is TRBJ1-1, the V gene TRBV6-5; D perhaps matches TRBD1 (5 bases). With 8 bases removed from V and 1 base from J, the gap between germline ends came to 11 bases. This CDR3 is built from 13 residues. From germline, CDR1 is MNHEY and CDR2 SVGAGI. CDR3 loop: CASGKTENTEAFF. DNA of the CDR3: TGTGCCAGCGGGAAGACAGAGAACACTGAAGCTTTCTTT.

On this clone: In the same sample, other DNA sequences code for this CDR3. The genes are TRBV7-2 and TRBJ1-1; a possible D gene is TRBD1 (6 bases). In germline, CDR1 is SGHTA, CDR2 FQGNSA. The CDR3 length is 14 residues. Deletions cut 5 bases from V and 2 bases from J, with 12 bases between. The CDR3 loop reads CASSLTGPNTEAFF. CDR3 nucleotide sequence: TGTGCCAGCAGCCTAACAGGGCCCAACACTGAAGCTTTCTTT.

V is TRBV29-1 and J is TRBJ2-4; tentatively, D is TRBD1 (7 bases). The CDR3 has 16 amino acids. Trimming left V 7 bases short and J 5 bases short, with 24 bases between. Per the germline V gene, CDR1 is SQVTM and CDR2 is ANQGSEA. The DNA of the CDR3 is TGCAGCGGCCTCAAAAGGGGGGAGAGGGGGCAAAACATTCAGTACTTC. Protein sequence: CSGLKRGERGQNIQYF.

This clone was observed a few times. The V call is TRBV28, the J call TRBJ1-3, with 10 bases that match TRBD1. The J segment lost 8 bases and the V segment lost 7 bases, leaving 8 bases of the junction unmatched. CDR3 length: 14 residues. Germline V gene data show CDR1 as MDHEN and CDR2 as SYDVKM. CDR3 protein: CASTIRTGGDTIYF. The CDR3 DNA sequence: TGTGCCAGCACCATACGGACAGGGGGGGACACCATATATTTT.

This rearrangement joins TRBV27 to TRBJ2-7; 7 bases are shared with TRBD2. With V trimmed by 4 bases and J by 6 bases, 9 bases remained unmatched. The CDR3 is made up of 14 amino acids. Germline V gives CDR1 MNHEY, CDR2 SMNVEV (reference sequence). CDR3 coding DNA: TGTGCCAGCAGTTCTGAGGGAGGGCCCTCCGAGCAGTACTTC. Amino acid sequence: CASSSEGGPSEQYF.

The chain carries TRBV6-4 and TRBJ2-1; 10 bases line up with TRBD1. The germline V gene has CDR1 MRHNA and CDR2 SNTAGT. The CDR3 extends over 14 amino acids. V was pared by 1 base and J by 8 bases, with 2 bases of the junction left unmatched. The CDR3: CASSDWTGGHEQFF. The DNA for the CDR3 is TGTGCCAGCAGTGACTGGACAGGGGGACATGAGCAGTTCTTC.

V usage is TRBV5-5 and J usage is TRBJ2-2, with D hard to call. CDR1 is SGHKS and CDR2 is YYEKEE in the germline V gene (reference sequence). With 3 bases removed from V and 10 bases from J, the gap between germline ends came to 7 bases. The CDR3 runs to 11 residues. CDR3 sequence: CASSSGEELFF. CDR3 in DNA: TGTGCCAGCAGCTCCGGAGAGGAGCTGTTTTTT.

This chain uses TRBV18 with TRBJ2-1; 12 nucleotides line up with TRBD2. V shed 3 bases, J shed 4 bases, and the junction held 7 bases outside the gene matches. Germline values: CDR1 KGHSH, CDR2 LQKENI. The CDR3 runs 17 residues. CDR3 nucleotide sequence: TGTGCCAGCTCACCTGCGACTAGCGGGAGTAATTACAATGAGCAGTTCTTC. It specifies CASSPATSGSNYNEQFF.